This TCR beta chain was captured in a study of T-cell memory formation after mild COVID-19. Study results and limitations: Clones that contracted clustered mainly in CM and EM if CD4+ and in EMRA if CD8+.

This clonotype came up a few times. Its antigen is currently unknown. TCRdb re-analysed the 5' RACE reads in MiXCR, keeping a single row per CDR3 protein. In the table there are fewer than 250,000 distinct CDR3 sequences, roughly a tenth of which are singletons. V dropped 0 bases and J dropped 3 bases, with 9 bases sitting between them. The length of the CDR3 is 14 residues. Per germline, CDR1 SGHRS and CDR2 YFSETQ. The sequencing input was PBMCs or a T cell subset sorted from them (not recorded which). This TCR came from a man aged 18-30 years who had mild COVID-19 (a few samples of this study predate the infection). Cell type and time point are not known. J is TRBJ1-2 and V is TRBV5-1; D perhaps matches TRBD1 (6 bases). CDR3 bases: TGCGCCAGCAGCTTGGGGACAGCTTACTATGGCTACACCTTC. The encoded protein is CASSLGTAYYGYTF.